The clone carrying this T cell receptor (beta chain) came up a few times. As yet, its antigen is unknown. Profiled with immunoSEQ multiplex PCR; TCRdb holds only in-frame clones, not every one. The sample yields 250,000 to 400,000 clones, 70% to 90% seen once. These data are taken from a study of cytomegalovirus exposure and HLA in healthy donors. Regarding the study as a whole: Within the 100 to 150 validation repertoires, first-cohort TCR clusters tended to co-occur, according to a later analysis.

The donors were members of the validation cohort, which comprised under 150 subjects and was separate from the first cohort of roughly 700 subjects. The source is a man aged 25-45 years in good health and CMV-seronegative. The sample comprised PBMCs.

For the CDR3, the DNA is TGTGCCAGCTCAGGGATCCTCTATGGCTACACCTTC. Translated, it gives CASSGILYGYTF. The chain carries TRBV2 and TRBJ1-2; tentative D call: TRBD1 (5 bases). CDR1 and CDR2 from the germline V gene are SNHLY and FYNNEI. This CDR3 region has 12 residues. Deletions cut 8 bases from V and 4 bases from J, with 11 bases between.